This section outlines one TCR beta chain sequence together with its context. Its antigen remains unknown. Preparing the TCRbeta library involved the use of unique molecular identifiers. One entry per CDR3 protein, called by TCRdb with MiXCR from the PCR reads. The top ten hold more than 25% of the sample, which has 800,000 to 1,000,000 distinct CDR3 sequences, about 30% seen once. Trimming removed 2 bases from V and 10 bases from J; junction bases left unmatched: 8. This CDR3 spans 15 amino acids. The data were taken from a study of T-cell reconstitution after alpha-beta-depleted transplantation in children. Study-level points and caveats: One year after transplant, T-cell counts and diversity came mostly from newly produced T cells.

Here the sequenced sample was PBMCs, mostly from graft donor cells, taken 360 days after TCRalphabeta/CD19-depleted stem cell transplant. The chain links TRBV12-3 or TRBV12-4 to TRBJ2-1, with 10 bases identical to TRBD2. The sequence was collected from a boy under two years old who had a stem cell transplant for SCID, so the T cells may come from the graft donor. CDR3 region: CASSLRGLAGVEQFF. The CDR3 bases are TGTGCCAGCAGTTTAAGGGGTCTAGCGGGGGTGGAGCAGTTCTTC.